This T cell receptor (beta chain) was sequenced for a study of cytotoxic CD8 clonotypes in ibrutinib-treated CLL (dated by TCRdb to about 2021). Context from the whole study: The cohort included about 15 treatment-naive and approximately twelve relapsed/refractory patients; under 18 were IGHV unmutated. Responses were partial in 25 or so patients and complete in 2; after median around 72 months follow-up, roughly 14 stayed in remission and some twelve progressed. Samples at response were collected after a median of roughly twelve months of treatment, with a range of roughly 6 to 40 months. Samples averaged approximately 250,000 productive templates and approximately 100,000 productive rearrangements. Of the 86 people in the trial, roughly 27 had longitudinal samples available. Cryopreserved peripheral blood mononuclear cells were obtained prior to treatment, at the time of response, and at either disease progression or sustained remission. All remission and progressive disease samples were collected while patients were still receiving ibrutinib.

The sample's time point label is to be understood as: progressive disease on ibrutinib. For TCR beta library preparation, about 2.2 micrograms of genomic DNA were extracted from the cryopreserved PBMCs. High-throughput TCR beta sequencing was performed on longitudinal blood samples from CLL patients receiving ibrutinib monotherapy. The patients were enrolled in a single-center, open-label phase 2 trial of ibrutinib monotherapy. Results and caveats for the whole study, not just this receptor: Clonality rose at ibrutinib response, remained stable during sustained remission, and dropped back toward baseline at progression. Lymph node repertoires were not examined, and the timing of sampling was not matched between patients in sustained remission and those whose disease progressed. Baseline clonality was found to be higher than that of age-matched healthy donors and was strongly correlated with circulating CD8+ T-cell counts. Public clonotypes were rare and either shrank or stayed stable during treatment, and the rise in clonality at ibrutinib response reflected expansion of private clonotypes.

From its cysteine to its phenylalanine, the CDR3 spans 16 amino acids. Just the 48-base CDR3 DNA is kept, in frame starting at base 1. Germline trimming: 6 bases from V, 0 bases from J; junction bases outside gene matches: 10. The germline V gene encodes CDR1 KGHSH and CDR2 LQKENI. The goal of deep resolution MiSeq sequencing was a depth between 1 in 1 million and 1 in 200,000 T cells, and coverage averaged 10x per clonotype. The immunoSEQ hsTCRB Kit was used to generate the TCR beta libraries. On the study's bioinformatics: ImmunoSEQ Data Assistant and ImmunoSEQ Analyzer were used for data analysis, and V, D and J genes were assigned according to IMGT definitions. Clonality, which ranges from 0 to 1, was calculated as one minus the normalized Shannon entropy of productive rearrangement frequencies. Public clonotype analysis was restricted to overrepresented clonotypes comprising at least 0.05% of each patient's repertoire. Repertoires from roughly 13 age-matched healthy donors in immuneACCESS were used as clonality controls. In its TCRdb copy, this immuneACCESS table keeps in-frame sequences only and misses some clones. Where compared with another copy, unresolved V genes explain less than half of these, and the others have no known cause. D and trimming come from the DNA, and the V and J calls and clone size come from that table. This sample has just over 35,000 clones in its table, and 70% to 75% of those were observed once. Over 15% of the sample is taken by the ten largest.

To note about this clone: Its antigen target is currently unknown. The sample holds no much larger clone one base away, and base qualities are not on file.

The specimen was PBMCs, collected at disease progression, from a patient treated with ibrutinib. The clonotype was recovered from a human donor with chronic lymphocytic leukemia. Recombination linked TRBV18 to TRBJ1-2, and TRBD1 matches 7 of the central bases. The CDR3 sequence is CASSASPQGANYGYTF. The nucleotides read TGTGCCAGCTCCGCCTCCCCCCAGGGGGCTAACTATGGCTACACCTTC.